Shown below are 2 T cell receptor beta chains from a single sample sequenced in a study of shared clonotypes between healthy human individuals. The data were produced by immunoSEQ multiplex PCR, yet TCRdb's version contains in-frame clones alone and is incomplete. The sample includes about 2.5 million clones, around 93% of them seen just once. Sequencing was performed on naive CD4+ T cells from PBMCs. As for subset: CD45RA+ positively selected. The receptors derive from a man in his late teens or twenties in good health. Some clones in this sample may be carry-over from other donors' samples.

The rearrangement joins TRBV7-2 to TRBJ2-2; possibly TRBD1 for D (6 bases). The CDR3 is 14 residues long. The germline V gene encodes CDR1 SGHTA and CDR2 FQGNSA. V was shortened by 1 base and J by 4 bases, with 7 bases between the two germline ends. CDR3 DNA: TGTGCCAGCAGCTTAGGGACAGCCACCGGGGAGCTGTTTTTT. This gives the protein CASSLGTATGELFF.

The J gene is TRBJ2-3, the V gene TRBV28, with 14 bases fitting TRBD2. The V gene end was trimmed by 0 bases and the J gene end by 2 bases; junction bases not matched to a gene: 1. The CDR3 runs to 17 residues. In germline, CDR1 is MDHEN, CDR2 SYDVKM. The CDR3 DNA sequence: TGTGCCAGCAGTTTATGGACTAGCGGGAGGGACACAGATACGCAGTATTTT. Protein sequence: CASSLWTSGRDTDTQYF.